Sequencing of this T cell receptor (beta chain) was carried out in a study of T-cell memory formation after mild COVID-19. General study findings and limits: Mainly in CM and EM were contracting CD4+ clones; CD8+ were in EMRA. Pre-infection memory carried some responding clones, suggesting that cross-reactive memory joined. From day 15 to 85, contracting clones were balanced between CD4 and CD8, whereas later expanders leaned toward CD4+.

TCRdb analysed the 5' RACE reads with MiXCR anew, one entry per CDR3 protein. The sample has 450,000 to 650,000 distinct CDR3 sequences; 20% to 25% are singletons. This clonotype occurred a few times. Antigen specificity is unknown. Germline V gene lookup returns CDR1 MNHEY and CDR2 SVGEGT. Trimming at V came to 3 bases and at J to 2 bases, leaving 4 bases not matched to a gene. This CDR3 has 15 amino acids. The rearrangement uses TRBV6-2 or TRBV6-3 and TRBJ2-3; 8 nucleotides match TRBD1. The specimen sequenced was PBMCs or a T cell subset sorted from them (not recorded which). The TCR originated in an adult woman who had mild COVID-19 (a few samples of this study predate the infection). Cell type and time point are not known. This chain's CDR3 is CASSYGDRTTDTQYF. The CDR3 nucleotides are TGTGCCAGCAGTTATGGGGACAGGACCACAGATACGCAGTATTTT.